This T cell receptor (beta chain) was captured in a study of T cell repertoires in cytomegalovirus infection. V dropped 4 bases and J dropped 3 bases, with 16 bases sitting between them. This CDR3 is 16 amino acids long. CDR1 is SGDLS and CDR2 is YYNGEE in the germline V gene. Each CDR3 protein gets one entry after TCRdb re-called the reads with MiXCR. The table shows under 600,000 distinct CDR3 sequences, with about 17% occurring only once. The source material was CD8+ T cells from PBMCs. This chain uses TRBV9 with TRBJ1-4; weak D call: TRBD1 (5 bases). The sequence came from a human donor in good health (CMV status not recorded). Some clones in this sample may be carry-over from other donors' samples. The CDR3 here is CASSPWGKVANEKLFF. Here the CDR3 DNA reads TGTGCCAGCAGCCCCTGGGGGAAGGTTGCTAATGAAAAACTGTTTTTT.